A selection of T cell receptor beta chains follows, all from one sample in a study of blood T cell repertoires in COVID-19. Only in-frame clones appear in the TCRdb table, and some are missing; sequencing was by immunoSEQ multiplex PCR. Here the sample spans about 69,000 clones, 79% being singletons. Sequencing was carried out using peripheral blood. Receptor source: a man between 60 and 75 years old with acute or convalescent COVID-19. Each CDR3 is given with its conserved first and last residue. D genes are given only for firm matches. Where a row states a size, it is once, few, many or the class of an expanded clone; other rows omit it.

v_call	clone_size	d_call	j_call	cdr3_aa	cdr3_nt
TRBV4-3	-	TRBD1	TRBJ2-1	CASSHRDREYNEQFF	TGCGCCAGCAGCCATCGGGACAGGGAATACAATGAGCAGTTCTTC
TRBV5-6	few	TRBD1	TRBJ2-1	CASSLFGTAEYNEQFF	TGTGCCAGCAGCTTGTTCGGGACAGCAGAGTACAATGAGCAGTTCTTC
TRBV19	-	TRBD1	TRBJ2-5	CASSPSGTGSPQETQYF	TGTGCCAGTAGCCCTAGTGGGACAGGGTCACCACAAGAGACCCAGTACTTC
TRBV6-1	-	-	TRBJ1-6	CASTPHRADSPLHF	TGTGCCAGCACCCCTCACAGGGCTGATTCACCCCTCCACTTT
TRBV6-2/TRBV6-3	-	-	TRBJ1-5	CASSYETANQPQHF	TGTGCCAGCAGTTACGAAACAGCTAATCAGCCCCAGCATTTT
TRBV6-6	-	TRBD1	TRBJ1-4	CASSPRGQGRTNEKLFF	TGTGCCAGCAGTCCTAGGGGACAGGGTCGAACTAATGAAAAACTGTTTTTT
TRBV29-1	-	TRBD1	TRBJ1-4	CSVGTGTGEKLFF	TGCAGCGTTGGGACAGGGACGGGGGAAAAACTGTTTTTT
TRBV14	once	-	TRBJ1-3	CASSQDRPGQGGNTIYF	TGTGCCAGCAGCCAAGATCGCCCGGGTCAGGGTGGAAACACCATATATTTT
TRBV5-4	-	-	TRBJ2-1	CASSLAPGSYNEQFF	TGTGCCAGCAGCTTGGCCCCAGGCTCCTACAATGAGCAGTTCTTC
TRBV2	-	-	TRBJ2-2	CASSRGQEGQTGELFF	TGTGCCAGCAGTCGTGGACAGGAGGGTCAAACCGGGGAGCTGTTTTTT